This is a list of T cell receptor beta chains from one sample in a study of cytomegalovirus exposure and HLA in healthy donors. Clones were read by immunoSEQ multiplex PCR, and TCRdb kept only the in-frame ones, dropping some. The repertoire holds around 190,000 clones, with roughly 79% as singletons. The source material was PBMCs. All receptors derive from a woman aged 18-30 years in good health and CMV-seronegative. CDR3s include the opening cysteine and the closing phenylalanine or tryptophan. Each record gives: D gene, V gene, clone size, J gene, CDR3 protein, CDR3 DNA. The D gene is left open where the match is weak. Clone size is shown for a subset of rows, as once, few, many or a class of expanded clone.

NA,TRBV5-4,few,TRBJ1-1,CASSLDRKNTEAFF,TGTGCCAGCAGCTTGGACAGGAAGAACACTGAAGCTTTCTTT
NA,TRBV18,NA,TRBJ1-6,CASSRGDFFSPLHF,TGTGCCAGCTCACGCGGGGACTTTTTTTCACCCCTCCACTTT
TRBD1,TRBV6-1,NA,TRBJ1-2,CASTQKGAQGYTF,TGTGCCAGCACCCAAAAGGGGGCTCAGGGCTACACCTTC
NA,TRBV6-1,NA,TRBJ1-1,CASSEGAPYEAFF,TGTGCCAGCAGTGAGGGGGCGCCTTATGAAGCTTTCTTT
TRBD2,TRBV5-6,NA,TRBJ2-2,CASSLRLAGGPFGELFF,TGTGCCAGCAGCTTGCGGTTGGCGGGGGGGCCCTTCGGGGAGCTGTTTTTT
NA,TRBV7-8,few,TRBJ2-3,CASSLFYSADTQYF,TGTGCCAGCAGCCTCTTTTACTCCGCAGATACGCAGTATTTT
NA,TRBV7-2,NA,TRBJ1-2,CASSFYRTENGYTF,TGTGCCAGCAGCTTTTACCGGACAGAGAATGGCTACACCTTC
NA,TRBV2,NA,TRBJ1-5,CASSDNRNQPQHF,TGTGCCAGCAGTGATAACAGGAATCAGCCCCAGCATTTT
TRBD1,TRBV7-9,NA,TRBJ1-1,CASSPRQGARTEAFF,TGTGCCAGCAGCCCCCGACAGGGGGCAAGAACTGAAGCTTTCTTT
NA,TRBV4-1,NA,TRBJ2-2,CASSHQGAGTGELFF,TGCGCCAGCAGCCATCAAGGGGCAGGCACCGGGGAGCTGTTTTTT
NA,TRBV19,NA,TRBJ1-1,CASSVGQLNTEAFF,TGTGCCAGTAGTGTAGGACAGCTGAACACTGAAGCTTTCTTT
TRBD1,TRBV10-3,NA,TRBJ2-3,CAISGDRGGDTQYF,TGTGCCATCAGTGGGGACAGGGGGGGAGATACGCAGTATTTT
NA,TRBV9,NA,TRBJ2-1,CASSVGGRNEQFF,TGTGCCAGCAGCGTAGGAGGGCGGAATGAGCAGTTCTTC
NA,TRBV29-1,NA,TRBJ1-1,CSVEMWSGAQATEAFF,TGCAGCGTAGAAATGTGGTCAGGGGCTCAGGCCACTGAAGCTTTCTTT
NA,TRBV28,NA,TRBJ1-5,CASSRQLSNQPQHF,TGTGCCAGCAGTCGACAGCTTAGCAATCAGCCCCAGCATTTT
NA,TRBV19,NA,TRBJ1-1,CASSLFRGARPTEAFF,TGTGCCAGTAGTTTATTTCGGGGGGCGCGGCCCACTGAAGCTTTCTTT
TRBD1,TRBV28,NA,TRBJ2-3,CASRRTGAPTTDTQYF,TGTGCCAGCAGACGGACAGGGGCTCCTACCACAGATACGCAGTATTTT
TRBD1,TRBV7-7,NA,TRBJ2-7,CASSLGQGWEQYF,TGTGCTAGCAGCTTAGGACAGGGTTGGGAGCAGTACTTC
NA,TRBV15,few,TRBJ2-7,CATGGTYEQYF,TGTGCCACCGGGGGCACTTACGAGCAGTACTTC
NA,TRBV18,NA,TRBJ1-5,CASSPAGQPQHF,TGTGCCAGCTCACCCGCCGGTCAGCCCCAGCATTTT
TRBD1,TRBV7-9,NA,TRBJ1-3,CASSTIPTGGPGNTIYF,TGTGCCAGCAGCACGATACCGACAGGGGGCCCTGGAAACACCATATATTTT
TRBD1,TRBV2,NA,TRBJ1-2,CASSEPGGSSGYTF,TGTGCCAGCAGTGAGCCAGGGGGCAGTAGTGGCTACACCTTC
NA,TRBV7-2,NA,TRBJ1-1,CASSATTGNTEAFF,TGTGCCAGCAGCGCGACGACGGGGAACACTGAAGCTTTCTTT
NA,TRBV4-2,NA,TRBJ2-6,CASSQDRQGGSGANVLTF,TGTGCCAGCAGCCAAGATCGGCAGGGAGGCTCTGGGGCCAACGTCCTGACTTTC